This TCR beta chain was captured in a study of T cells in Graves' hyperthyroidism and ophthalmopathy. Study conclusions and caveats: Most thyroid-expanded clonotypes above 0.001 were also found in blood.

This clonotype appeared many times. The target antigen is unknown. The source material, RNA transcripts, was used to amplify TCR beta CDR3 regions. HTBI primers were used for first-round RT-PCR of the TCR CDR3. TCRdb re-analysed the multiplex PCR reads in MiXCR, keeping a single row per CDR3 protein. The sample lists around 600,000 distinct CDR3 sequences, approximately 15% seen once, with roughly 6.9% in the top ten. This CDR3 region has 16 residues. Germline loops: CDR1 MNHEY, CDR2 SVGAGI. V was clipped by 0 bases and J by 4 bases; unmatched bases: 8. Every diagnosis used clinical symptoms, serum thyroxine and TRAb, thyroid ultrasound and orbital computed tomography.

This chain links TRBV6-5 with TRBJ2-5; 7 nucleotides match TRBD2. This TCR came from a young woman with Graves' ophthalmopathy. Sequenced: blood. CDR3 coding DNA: TGTGCCAGCAGTTACTCGACTGGGGGGGGGATAGAGACCCAGTACTTC. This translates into CASSYSTGGGIETQYF.